This T cell receptor (beta chain) was identified during a study of cytomegalovirus exposure and HLA in healthy donors. Study-level findings and limits: There were some public TCRs occurring in many donors, but most TCR sequences were rare.

Germline assignment: CDR1 SGHTA and CDR2 FQGNSA. Between the trimmed V and J ends, which lost 5 bases and 3 bases, there was a span of 17 bases. The CDR3 has 15 amino acids. Using immunoSEQ multiplex PCR, the repertoire was profiled, and TCRdb retains in-frame clones only, with some absent. Among 350,000 or so clones listed, about nine tenths were seen once. Details on this clone: Its antigen is not known.

The chain carries TRBV7-2 and TRBJ2-7, with D possibly being TRBD1 (6 bases). The clonotype originates from a woman under 30 in good health and CMV-seronegative. Sequenced material: PBMCs. CDR3 protein: CASSPKGDPFYEQYF. The CDR3 coding sequence is TGTGCCAGCAGCCCCAAGGGGGACCCGTTCTACGAGCAGTACTTC.